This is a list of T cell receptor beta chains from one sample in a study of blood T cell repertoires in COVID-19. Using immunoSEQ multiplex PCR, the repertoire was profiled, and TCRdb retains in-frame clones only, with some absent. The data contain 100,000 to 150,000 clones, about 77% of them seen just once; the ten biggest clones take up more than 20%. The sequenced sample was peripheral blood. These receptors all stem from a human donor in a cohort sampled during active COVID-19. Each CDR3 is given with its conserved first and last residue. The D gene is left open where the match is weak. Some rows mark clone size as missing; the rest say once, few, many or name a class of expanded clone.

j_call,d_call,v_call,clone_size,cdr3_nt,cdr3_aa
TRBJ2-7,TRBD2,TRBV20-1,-,TGCAGTGCTAGTTTTGGGACTAGCCTCCCCGAGCAGTACTTC,CSASFGTSLPEQYF
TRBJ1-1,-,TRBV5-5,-,TGTGCCAGCAGCCGACGGGGGGCCCTTGAAGCTTTCTTT,CASSRRGALEAFF
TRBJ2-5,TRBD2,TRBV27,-,TGTGCCAGCAGATTCGCTAGCGGGAATCAAGAGACCCAGTACTTC,CASRFASGNQETQYF
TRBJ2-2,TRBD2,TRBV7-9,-,TGTGCCAGCATTAAATCGGGACTAGCGGTGAACACCGGGGAGCTGTTTTTT,CASIKSGLAVNTGELFF
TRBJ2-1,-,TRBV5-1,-,TGCGCCAGCAGCTTCGGGACTCCATACAATGAGCAGTTCTTC,CASSFGTPYNEQFF
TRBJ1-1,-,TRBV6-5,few,TGTGCCAGCAGTTACTCGGGGCCCACTGAAGCTTTCTTT,CASSYSGPTEAFF
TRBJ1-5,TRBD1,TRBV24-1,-,TGTGCCACCAGTGAGTCCGGGACAGTCAATCAGCCCCAGCATTTT,CATSESGTVNQPQHF
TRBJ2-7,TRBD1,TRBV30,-,TGTGCCTGGAGTCAGGAAGACAGGGGAATGCACGAGCAGTACTTC,CAWSQEDRGMHEQYF
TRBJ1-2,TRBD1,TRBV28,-,TGTGCCAGCAGTTTCAGCAGGGGGCCGGTCCAAGGCTACACCTTC,CASSFSRGPVQGYTF
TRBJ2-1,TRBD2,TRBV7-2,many,TGTGCCAGCAGCTTGTTGTCTTCCGGGACTAGAAGTAGCAAGCAGTTCTTC,CASSLLSSGTRSSKQFF
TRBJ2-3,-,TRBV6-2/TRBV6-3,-,TGTGCCAGCAGTTACTCGAAGGGACTTCGCACAGATACGCAGTATTTT,CASSYSKGLRTDTQYF
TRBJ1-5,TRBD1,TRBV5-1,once,TGCGCCAGCAGCTTGAATGACAGGGGTCCCCAGCATTTT,CASSLNDRGPQHF
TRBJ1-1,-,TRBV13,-,TGTGCCAGCAGCTTCAGCGGCCCGTGGGTGAACACTGAAGCTTTCTTT,CASSFSGPWVNTEAFF
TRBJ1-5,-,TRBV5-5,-,TGTGCCAGCAGCTTCCGGGATCAGCCCCAGCATTTT,CASSFRDQPQHF
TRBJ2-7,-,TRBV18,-,TGTGCCAGCTCACCACCGCGTACCAGCGACGAGCAGTACTTC,CASSPPRTSDEQYF
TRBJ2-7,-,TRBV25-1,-,TGTGCCAGCAGTGAGACGACAGGCCTCTACGAGCAGTACTTC,CASSETTGLYEQYF
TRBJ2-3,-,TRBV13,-,TGTGCCAGCAATTTGGGTCAGGGTACAGATACGCAGTATTTT,CASNLGQGTDTQYF
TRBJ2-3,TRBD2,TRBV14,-,TGTGCCAGCAGCCAAGATTCCCCTAGCGGGGGTAACACAGATACGCAGTATTTT,CASSQDSPSGGNTDTQYF
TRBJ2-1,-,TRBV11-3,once,TGTGCCAGCAGCTTCCGGGTGGGTATTACGTCCTACAATGAGCAGTTCTTC,CASSFRVGITSYNEQFF
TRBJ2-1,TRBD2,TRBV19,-,TGTGCCAGTAGTATTCGACTAGCGGGGGGTTACAATGAGCAGTTCTTC,CASSIRLAGGYNEQFF
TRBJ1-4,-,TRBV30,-,TGTGCCTGGCAGCAGGGGTACTCGACTAATGAAAAACTGTTTTTT,CAWQQGYSTNEKLFF
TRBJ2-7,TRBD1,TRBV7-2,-,TGTGCCAGCAGCTTCCAGGGACAGGGGGCCTACGAGCAGTACTTC,CASSFQGQGAYEQYF
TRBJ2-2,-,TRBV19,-,TGTGCCAGTAGTATAGATCCGACAATCACCGGGGAGCTGTTTTTT,CASSIDPTITGELFF
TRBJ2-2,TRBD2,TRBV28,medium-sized,TGTGCCAGCAGTCTAAGCGGGAGCGGGGCCGGGGAGCTGTTTTTT,CASSLSGSGAGELFF
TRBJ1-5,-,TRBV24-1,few,TGTGCCACCAGTGATTTGCTCAGTAATCAGCCCCAGCATTTT,CATSDLLSNQPQHF
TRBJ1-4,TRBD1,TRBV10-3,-,TGTGCCATCAGGGGGACAGCTAATGAAAAACTGTTTTTT,CAIRGTANEKLFF
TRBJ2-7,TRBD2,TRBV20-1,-,TGCAGTGCTAGTGGGGGACTAGCGGTCTACGAGCAGTACTTC,CSASGGLAVYEQYF
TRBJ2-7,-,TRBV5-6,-,TGTGCCAGCAGCTTTGGGGGGTTTACCTACGAGCAGTACTTC,CASSFGGFTYEQYF
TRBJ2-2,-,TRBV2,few,TGTGCCAGCAGTGCGACAGGAGTCACCGGGGAGCTGTTTTTT,CASSATGVTGELFF
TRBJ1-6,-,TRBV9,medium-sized,TGTGCCAGCAGCGTAGTCGTAGATTCACCCCTCCACTTT,CASSVVVDSPLHF
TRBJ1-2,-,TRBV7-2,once,TGTGCCAGCAGCCCTAGGGCCAGGGTGGACTATGGCTACACCTTC,CASSPRARVDYGYTF
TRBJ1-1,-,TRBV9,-,TGTGCCAGCAGCGTCAGGGGTAACACTGAAGCTTTCTTT,CASSVRGNTEAFF
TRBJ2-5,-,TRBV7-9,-,TGTGCCAGCAGCTTAGCGGGCCAGAATCTAGAGACCCAGTACTTC,CASSLAGQNLETQYF
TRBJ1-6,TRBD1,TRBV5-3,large,TGTGCCAGAAGCTTGGGGGGACAGAAGAAATTCGTGTCACCCCTCCACTTT,CARSLGGQKKFVSPLHF
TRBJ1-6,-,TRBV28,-,TGTGCCAGCAGCCTGAGCTCCTATAATTCACCCCTCCACTTT,CASSLSSYNSPLHF
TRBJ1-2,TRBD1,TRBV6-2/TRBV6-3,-,TGTGCCAGCAGCAGCGACAGGGGAGGAGGGACCTTC,CASSSDRGGGTF
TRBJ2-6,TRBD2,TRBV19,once,TGTGCCAGTACCCCCCCCGGGACTACCGCCCGAGGGGCCAACGTCCTGACTTTC,CASTPPGTTARGANVLTF
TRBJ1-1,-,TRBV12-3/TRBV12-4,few,TGTGCCAGCAGTGACGAACAGCTAGCTTTCTTT,CASSDEQLAFF
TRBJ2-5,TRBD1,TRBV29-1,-,TGCAGCGCCGCGACAGGGGAAGAGACCCAGTACTTC,CSAATGEETQYF
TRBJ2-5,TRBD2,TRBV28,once,TGTGCCAGCAGTTCCGCGGGGGGCCCAAGGACCCAGTACTTC,CASSSAGGPRTQYF